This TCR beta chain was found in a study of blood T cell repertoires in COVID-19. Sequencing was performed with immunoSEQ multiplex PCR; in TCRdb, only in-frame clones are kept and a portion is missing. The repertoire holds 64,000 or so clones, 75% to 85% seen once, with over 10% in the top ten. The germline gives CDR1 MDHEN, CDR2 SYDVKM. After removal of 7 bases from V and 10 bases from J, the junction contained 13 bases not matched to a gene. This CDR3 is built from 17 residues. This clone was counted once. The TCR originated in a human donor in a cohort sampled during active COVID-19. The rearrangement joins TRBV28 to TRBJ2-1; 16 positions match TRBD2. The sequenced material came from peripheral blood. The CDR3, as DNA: TGTGCCAGCAACGCACCGGGACTAGCGGGGGGGCCCAAAGAGCAGTTCTTC. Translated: CASNAPGLAGGPKEQFF. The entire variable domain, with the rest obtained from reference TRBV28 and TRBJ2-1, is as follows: DVKVTQSSRYLVKRTGEKVFLECVQDMDHENMFWYRQDPGLGLRLIYFSYDVKMKEKGDIPEGYSVSREKKERFSLILESASTNQTSMYLCASNAPGLAGGPKEQFFGPGTRLTVL.